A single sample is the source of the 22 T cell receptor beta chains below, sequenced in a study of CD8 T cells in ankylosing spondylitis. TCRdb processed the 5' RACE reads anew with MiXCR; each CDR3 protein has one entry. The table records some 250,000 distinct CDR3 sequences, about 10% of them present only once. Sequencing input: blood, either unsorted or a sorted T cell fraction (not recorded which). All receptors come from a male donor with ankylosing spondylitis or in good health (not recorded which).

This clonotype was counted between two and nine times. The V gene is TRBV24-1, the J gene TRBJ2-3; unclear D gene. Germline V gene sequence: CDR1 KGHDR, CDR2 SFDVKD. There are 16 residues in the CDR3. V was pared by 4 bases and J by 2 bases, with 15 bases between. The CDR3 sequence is CATSDLRAGPTDTQYF. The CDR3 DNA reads TGTGCCACCAGTGACCTCCGAGCAGGCCCCACAGATACGCAGTATTTT.

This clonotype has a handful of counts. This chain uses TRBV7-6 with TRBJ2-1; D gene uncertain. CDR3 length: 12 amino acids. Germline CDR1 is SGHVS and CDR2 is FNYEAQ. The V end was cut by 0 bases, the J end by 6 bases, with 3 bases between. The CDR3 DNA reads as TGTGCCAGCAGCTTAGCGTTCAATGAGCAGTTCTTC. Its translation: CASSLAFNEQFF.

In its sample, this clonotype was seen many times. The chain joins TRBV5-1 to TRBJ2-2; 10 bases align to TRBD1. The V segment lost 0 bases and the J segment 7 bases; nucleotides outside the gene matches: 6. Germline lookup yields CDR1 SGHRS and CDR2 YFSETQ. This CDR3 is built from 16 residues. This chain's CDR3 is CASSLVTGGAYGELFF. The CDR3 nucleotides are TGCGCCAGCAGCTTGGTGACAGGGGGCGCTTACGGGGAGCTGTTTTTT.

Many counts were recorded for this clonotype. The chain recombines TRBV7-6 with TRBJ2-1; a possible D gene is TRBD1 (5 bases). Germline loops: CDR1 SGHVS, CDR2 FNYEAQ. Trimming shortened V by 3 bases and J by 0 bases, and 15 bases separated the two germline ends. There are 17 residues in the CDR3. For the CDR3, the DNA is TGTGCCAGCAGCTTCCCTCAAATAGACAGCTCCTACAATGAGCAGTTCTTC. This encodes CASSFPQIDSSYNEQFF. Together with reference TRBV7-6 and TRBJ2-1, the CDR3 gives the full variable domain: GAGVSQSPRYKVTKRGQDVALRCDPISGHVSLYWYRQALGQGPEFLTYFNYEAQQDKSGLPNDRFSAERPEGSISTLTIQRTEQRDSAMYRCASSFPQIDSSYNEQFFGPGTRLTVL.

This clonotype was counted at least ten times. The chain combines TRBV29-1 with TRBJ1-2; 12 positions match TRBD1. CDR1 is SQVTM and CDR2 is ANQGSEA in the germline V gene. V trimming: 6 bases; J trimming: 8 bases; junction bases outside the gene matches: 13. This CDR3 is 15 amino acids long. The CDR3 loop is CSVDRDRGRFEGYTF. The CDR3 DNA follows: TGCAGCGTCGACCGGGACAGGGGGCGTTTCGAAGGCTACACCTTC.

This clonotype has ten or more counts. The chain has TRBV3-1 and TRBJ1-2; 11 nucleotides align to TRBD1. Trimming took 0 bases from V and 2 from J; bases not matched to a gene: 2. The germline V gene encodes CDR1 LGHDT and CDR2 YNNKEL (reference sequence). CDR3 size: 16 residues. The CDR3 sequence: CASSQEGTGGNYGYTF. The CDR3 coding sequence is TGTGCCAGCAGCCAAGAGGGGACAGGGGGAAACTATGGCTACACCTTC. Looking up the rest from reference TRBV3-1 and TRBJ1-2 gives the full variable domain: DTAVSQTPKYLVTQMGNDKSIKCEQNLGHDTMYWYKQDSKKFLKIMFSYNNKELIINETVPNRFSPKSPDKAHLNLHINSLELGDSAVYFCASSQEGTGGNYGYTFGSGTRLTVV.

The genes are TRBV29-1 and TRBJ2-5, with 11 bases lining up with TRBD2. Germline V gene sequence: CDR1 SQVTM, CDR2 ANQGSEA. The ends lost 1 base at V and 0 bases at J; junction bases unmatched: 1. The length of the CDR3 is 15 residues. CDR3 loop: CSVEGLAGYQETQYF. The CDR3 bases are TGCAGCGTTGAAGGACTAGCGGGGTACCAAGAGACCCAGTACTTC.

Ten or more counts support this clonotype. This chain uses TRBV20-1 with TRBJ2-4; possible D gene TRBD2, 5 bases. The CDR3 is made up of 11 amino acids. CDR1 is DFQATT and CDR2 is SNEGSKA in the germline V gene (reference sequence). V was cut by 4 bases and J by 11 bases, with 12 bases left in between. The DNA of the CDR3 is TGCAGTGCTAAGGACTCGGTGGTTCAGTACTTC. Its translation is CSAKDSVVQYF.

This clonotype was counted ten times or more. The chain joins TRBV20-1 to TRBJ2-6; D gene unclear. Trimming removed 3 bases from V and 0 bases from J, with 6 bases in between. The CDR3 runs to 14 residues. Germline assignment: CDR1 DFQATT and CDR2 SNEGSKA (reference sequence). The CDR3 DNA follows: TGCAGTGCTAGTCCCCTCTCTGGGGCCAACGTCCTGACTTTC. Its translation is CSASPLSGANVLTF.

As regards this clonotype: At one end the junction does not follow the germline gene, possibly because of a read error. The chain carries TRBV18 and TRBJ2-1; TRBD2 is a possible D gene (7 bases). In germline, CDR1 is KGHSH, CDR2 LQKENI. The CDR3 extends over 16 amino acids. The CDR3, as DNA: TGTGTCAGCTCACCATGGGGGGGCGAGGCCTACAATGAGCAGTTCTTC. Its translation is CVSSPWGGEAYNEQFF.

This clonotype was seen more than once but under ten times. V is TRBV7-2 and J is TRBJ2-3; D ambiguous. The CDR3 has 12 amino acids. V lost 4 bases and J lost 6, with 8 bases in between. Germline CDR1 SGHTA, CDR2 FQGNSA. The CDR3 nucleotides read TGTGCCAGCAGCTCATCTGGGGATACGCAGTATTTT. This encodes CASSSSGDTQYF.

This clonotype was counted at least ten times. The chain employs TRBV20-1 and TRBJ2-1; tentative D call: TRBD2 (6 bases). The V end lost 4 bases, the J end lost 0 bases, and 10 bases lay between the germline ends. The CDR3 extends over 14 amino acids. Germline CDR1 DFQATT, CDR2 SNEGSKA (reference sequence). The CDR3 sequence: CSATSAISYNEQFF. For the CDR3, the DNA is TGCAGTGCTACTAGCGCGATCTCCTACAATGAGCAGTTCTTC.

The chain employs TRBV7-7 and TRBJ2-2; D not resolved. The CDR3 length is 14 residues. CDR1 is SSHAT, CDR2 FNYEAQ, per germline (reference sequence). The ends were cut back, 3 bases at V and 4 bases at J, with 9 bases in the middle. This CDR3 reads CASSLFGSTGELFF. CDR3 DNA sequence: TGTGCCAGCAGCTTGTTTGGTAGCACCGGGGAGCTGTTTTTT.

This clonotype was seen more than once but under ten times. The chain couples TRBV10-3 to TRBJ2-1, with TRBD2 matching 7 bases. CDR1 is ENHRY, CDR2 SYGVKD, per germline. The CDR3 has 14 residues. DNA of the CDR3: TGTAGCACCGGGAGGCGGGACGGTGACAATGAGCAGTTCTTC. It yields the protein CSTGRRDGDNEQFF.

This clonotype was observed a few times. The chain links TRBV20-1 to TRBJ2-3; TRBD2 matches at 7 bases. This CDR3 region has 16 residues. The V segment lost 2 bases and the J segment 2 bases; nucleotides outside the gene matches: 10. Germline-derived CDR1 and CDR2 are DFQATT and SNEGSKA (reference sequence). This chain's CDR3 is CSARHEAGENTDTQYF. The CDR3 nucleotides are TGCAGTGCTAGACATGAGGCGGGAGAAAACACAGATACGCAGTATTTT.

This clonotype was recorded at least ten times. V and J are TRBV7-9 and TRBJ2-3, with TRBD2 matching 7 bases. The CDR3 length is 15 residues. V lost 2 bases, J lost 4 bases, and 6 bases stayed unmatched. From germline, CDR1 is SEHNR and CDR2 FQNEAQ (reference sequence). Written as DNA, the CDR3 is TGTGCCAGCAGCTTAAGGGACTATGAAGCAGATACGCAGTATTTT. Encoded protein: CASSLRDYEADTQYF.

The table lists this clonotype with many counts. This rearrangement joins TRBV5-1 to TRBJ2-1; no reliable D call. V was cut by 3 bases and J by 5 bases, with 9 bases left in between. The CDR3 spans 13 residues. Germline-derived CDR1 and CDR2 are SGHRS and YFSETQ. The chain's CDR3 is CASSYEVNNEQFF. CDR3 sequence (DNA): TGCGCCAGCAGCTATGAGGTAAACAATGAGCAGTTCTTC.

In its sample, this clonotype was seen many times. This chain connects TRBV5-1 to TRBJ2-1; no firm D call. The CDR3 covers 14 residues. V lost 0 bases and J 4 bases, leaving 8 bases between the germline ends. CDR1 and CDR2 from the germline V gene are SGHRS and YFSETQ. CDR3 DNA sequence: TGCGCCAGCAGCTTGGATACCAATTACAATGAGCAGTTCTTC. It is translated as CASSLDTNYNEQFF.

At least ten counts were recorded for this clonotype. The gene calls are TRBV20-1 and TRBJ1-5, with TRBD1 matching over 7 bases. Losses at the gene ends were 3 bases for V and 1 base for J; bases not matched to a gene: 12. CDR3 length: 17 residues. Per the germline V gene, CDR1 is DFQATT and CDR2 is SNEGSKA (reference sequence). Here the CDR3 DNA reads TGCAGTGCTAGGTTATTCCGGGACAGCTTGAGCAATCAGCCCCAGCATTTT. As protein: CSARLFRDSLSNQPQHF.

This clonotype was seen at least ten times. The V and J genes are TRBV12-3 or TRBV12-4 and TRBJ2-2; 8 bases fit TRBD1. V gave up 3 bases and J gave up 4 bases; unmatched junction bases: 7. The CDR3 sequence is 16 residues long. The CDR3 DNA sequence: TGTGCCAGCAGTTTGACGGACAGGGTTGGCACCGGGGAGCTGTTTTTT. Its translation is CASSLTDRVGTGELFF.

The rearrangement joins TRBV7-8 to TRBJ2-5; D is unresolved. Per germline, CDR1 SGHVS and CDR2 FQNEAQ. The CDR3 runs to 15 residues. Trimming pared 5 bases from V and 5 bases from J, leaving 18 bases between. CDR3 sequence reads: CASSTLNPGWETQYF. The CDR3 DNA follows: TGTGCCAGCAGCACCTTGAACCCCGGGTGGGAGACCCAGTACTTC.

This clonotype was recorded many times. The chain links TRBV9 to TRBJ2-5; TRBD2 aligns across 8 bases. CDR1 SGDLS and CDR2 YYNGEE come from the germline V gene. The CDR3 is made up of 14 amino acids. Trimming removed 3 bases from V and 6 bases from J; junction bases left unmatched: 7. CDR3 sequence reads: CASSGAGVRKTQYF. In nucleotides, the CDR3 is TGTGCCAGCAGCGGAGCGGGGGTTCGTAAGACCCAGTACTTC. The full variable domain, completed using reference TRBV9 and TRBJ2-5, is DSGVTQTPKHLITATGQRVTLRCSPRSGDLSVYWYQQSLDQGLQFLIQYYNGEERAKGNILERFSAQQFPDLHSELNLSSLELGDSALYFCASSGAGVRKTQYFGPGTRLLVL.